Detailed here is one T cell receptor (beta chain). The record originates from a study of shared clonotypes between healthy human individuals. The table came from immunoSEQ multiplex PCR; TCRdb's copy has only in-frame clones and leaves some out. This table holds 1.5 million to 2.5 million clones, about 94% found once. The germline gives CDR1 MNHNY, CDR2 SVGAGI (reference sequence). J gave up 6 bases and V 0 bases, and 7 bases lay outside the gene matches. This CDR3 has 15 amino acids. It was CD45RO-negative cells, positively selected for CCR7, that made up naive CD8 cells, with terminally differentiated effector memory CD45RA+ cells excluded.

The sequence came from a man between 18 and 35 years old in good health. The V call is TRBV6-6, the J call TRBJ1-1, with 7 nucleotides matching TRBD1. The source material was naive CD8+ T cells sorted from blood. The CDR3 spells CASSYSEGAIPEAFF. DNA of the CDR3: TGTGCCAGCAGTTACTCTGAGGGGGCGATACCTGAAGCTTTCTTT.